This T cell receptor (beta chain) emerged from a study of control samples from healthy donors and cancer patients. CDR3 length: 15 residues. The assay was immunoSEQ multiplex PCR, and TCRdb's table has in-frame clones only and misses some. The repertoire includes some 120,000 clones, around 86% of them detected once, and around 9.4% sits in the top ten. V is TRBV21-1 and J is TRBJ1-2; the table's D gene call, TRBD1, was not cross checked with the DNA. TRBV21-1 is listed as a pseudogene. This receptor was obtained from a man aged 35-49 years in good health. The specimen was blood. CDR3 region: CASSLQRDRNYGYTF. Here the CDR3 DNA reads TGTGCCAGCAGCCTTCAAAGGGACAGAAACTATGGCTACACCTTC.